Listed below are T cell receptor beta chains from one sample, sequenced in a study of regulatory T cells in long-lasting Graves disease. Using its own MiXCR run on the multiplex PCR reads, TCRdb lists one record per CDR3 protein. The data contain roughly 500,000 distinct CDR3 sequences, more than 10% of them singletons. This sample was shared with a second study, whose subject was T cells in Graves' hyperthyroidism and ophthalmopathy.

The material was peripheral blood mononuclear cells (PBMCs), obtained at new diagnosis, from a patient treated with antithyroid drugs. Receptors were obtained from a woman in her thirties with Graves disease. Each CDR3 is given with its conserved first and last residue. D genes are given only for firm matches. Not all rows give a size; the values are once, few, many and, for expanded clones, a class.

D,size,J,V,DNA,CDR3
-,many,TRBJ1-5,TRBV27,TGTGCCAGCAGTTTAACCCCGGACAGTAATCAGCCCCAGCATTTT,CASSLTPDSNQPQHF
-,many,TRBJ1-3,TRBV28,TGTGCCAGCAAGGGCAGAGCCTTTGGAAACACCATATATTTT,CASKGRAFGNTIYF
-,many,TRBJ2-3,TRBV24-1,TGTGCCACCAGTGATTTGCGCGGAGATACGCAGTATTTT,CATSDLRGDTQYF
-,many,TRBJ1-1,TRBV10-2,TGCGCCAGCAGTGAGTCATGGACAAGTGAAGCTTTCTTT,CASSESWTSEAFF
TRBD1,-,TRBJ1-6,TRBV6-4,TGTGCCAGCAGTGACTCGACAGGGTGGGGTTCACCCCTCCACTTT,CASSDSTGWGSPLHF
TRBD2,many,TRBJ2-1,TRBV18,TGTGCCAGCTCACCTACTAGCGGGGGTCCCCTCAAGCAGTTCTTC,CASSPTSGGPLKQFF
TRBD2,many,TRBJ2-1,TRBV28,TGTGCCAGCAGTTCTAGGACTAGCGGGCTATACAATGAGCAGTTCTTC,CASSSRTSGLYNEQFF
TRBD2,-,TRBJ2-3,TRBV5-1,TGCGCCAGCAGCCGGACTAGCGGGAGAATGAATACGCAGTATTTT,CASSRTSGRMNTQYF
-,many,TRBJ2-1,TRBV20-1,TGCAGTGCTAGGATTCGGCGGCAGGGTTGGTACAATGAGCAGTTCTTC,CSARIRRQGWYNEQFF
-,few,TRBJ2-2,TRBV7-9,TGTGCCAGCAGATCAGGGGCGAACACCGGGGAGCTGTTTTTT,CASRSGANTGELFF
TRBD2,many,TRBJ2-7,TRBV12-3/TRBV12-4,TGTGCCAGCAGTGGGGGACTAGATTCCTACGAGCAGTACTTC,CASSGGLDSYEQYF
-,many,TRBJ1-4,TRBV28,TGTGCCAGCAGTTCATCATCAGCAACTAATGAAAAACTGTTTTTT,CASSSSSATNEKLFF
-,many,TRBJ2-5,TRBV24-1,TGTGCCACCAGTGTCAAGACGGTCGTGGGTCAAGAGACCCAGTACTTC,CATSVKTVVGQETQYF
TRBD2,many,TRBJ2-1,TRBV13,TGTGCCAGCAGCTCCAGGACTAGCGGGACAGGTAATGAGCAGTTCTTC,CASSSRTSGTGNEQFF
-,many,TRBJ1-1,TRBV28,TGTGCCAGCAGTCCCGCAGGGGTAGGGGTGAACACTGAAGCTTTCTTT,CASSPAGVGVNTEAFF
-,many,TRBJ1-5,TRBV2,TGTGCCAGCAGTGTGGCAGGGCATAGCAATCAGCCCCAGCATTTT,CASSVAGHSNQPQHF